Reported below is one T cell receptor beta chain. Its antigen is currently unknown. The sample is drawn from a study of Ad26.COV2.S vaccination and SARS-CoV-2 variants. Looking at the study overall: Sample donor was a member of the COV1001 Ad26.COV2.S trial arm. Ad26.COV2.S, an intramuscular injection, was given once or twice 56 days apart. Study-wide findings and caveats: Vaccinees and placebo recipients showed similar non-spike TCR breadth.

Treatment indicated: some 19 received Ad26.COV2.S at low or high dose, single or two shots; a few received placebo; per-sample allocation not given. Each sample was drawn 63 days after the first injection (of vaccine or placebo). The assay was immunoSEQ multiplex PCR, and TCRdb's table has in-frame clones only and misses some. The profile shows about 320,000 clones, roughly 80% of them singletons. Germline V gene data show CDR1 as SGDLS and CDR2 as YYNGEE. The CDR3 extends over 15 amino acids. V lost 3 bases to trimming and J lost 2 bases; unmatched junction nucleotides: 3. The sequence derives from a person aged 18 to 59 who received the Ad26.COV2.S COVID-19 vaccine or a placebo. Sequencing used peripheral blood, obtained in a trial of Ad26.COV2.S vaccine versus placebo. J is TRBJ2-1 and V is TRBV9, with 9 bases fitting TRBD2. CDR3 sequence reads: CASSGLAVPYNEQFF. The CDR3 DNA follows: TGTGCCAGCAGCGGACTAGCGGTCCCCTACAATGAGCAGTTCTTC.